This T cell receptor (beta chain) comes out of a study of yellow fever vaccine responses in identical twins. TCRdb itself ran the RT-PCR reads through MiXCR, one entry per CDR3 protein. The sample holds about 740 distinct CDR3 sequences, about 85% seen once. This TCR came from a woman aged 18-29 years who received the yellow fever vaccine. The input for sequencing was T cells from blood (PBMCs), unsorted or a sorted subset (not recorded which), taken before or after yellow fever vaccination (not recorded which).

CDR3 sequence (DNA): TGCGCCAGCAGCCAAGCTTCACAGCTCAATCAGCCCCAGCATTTT. Its translation is CASSQASQLNQPQHF. This sequence joins TRBV4-1 and TRBJ1-5; the D is unclear. The CDR3 totals 15 residues. Germline lookup yields CDR1 MGHRA and CDR2 YSYEKL. Trimming removed 1 base from V and 3 bases from J, with 10 bases in between.